These T cell receptor beta chains were read from a single sample in a study of early T cells in non-severe SARS-CoV-2 infection. TCRdb passed the 5' RACE reads through MiXCR, listing each CDR3 protein once. The table shows about 110,000 distinct CDR3 sequences, with 10% to 15% occurring only once. The source was whole blood, collected at baseline. The source is an adult who was a healthcare worker with PCR-confirmed SARS-CoV-2 infection or an uninfected control (not recorded which). Each CDR3 is given with its conserved first and last residue. A D gene is named only where the DNA matches it firmly. The size entry is marked missing in some rows and otherwise reads once, few, many or a size class.

TRBJ2-5	few	-	TRBV6-2/TRBV6-3	TGTGCCAGCAGTTACGGGCCGGGGCGACAGTTCCAAGAGACCCAGTACTTC	CASSYGPGRQFQETQYF
TRBJ2-1	many	-	TRBV6-2/TRBV6-3	TGTGCCAGCACTCGAGGGGTAGAGCAGTTCTTC	CASTRGVEQFF
TRBJ2-3	-	TRBD1	TRBV5-1	TGCGCCAGCAGCCTAGGGACAGGATCAAACACAGATACGCAGTATTTT	CASSLGTGSNTDTQYF
TRBJ2-4	-	-	TRBV2	TGTGCCAGCAGTGAAGTGGGAGGCCACAAAAACATTCAGTACTTC	CASSEVGGHKNIQYF
TRBJ2-1	-	TRBD2	TRBV12-5	TGTGCTAGTGGTCCTGGACTAGCGGGACAAAAGGATGAGCAGTTCTTC	CASGPGLAGQKDEQFF
TRBJ1-2	-	-	TRBV4-2	TGTGCCAGCAGCCAAGATTGGAGGACCTATGGCTACACCTTC	CASSQDWRTYGYTF
TRBJ2-1	-	TRBD2	TRBV7-9	TGTGCCAGCAGAACTAGCGGGAGCGGGGACAATGAGCAGTTCTTC	CASRTSGSGDNEQFF
TRBJ1-5	many	TRBD1	TRBV7-9	TGTGCCAGCAGCTTCTCGACAGGGGGCCTTCAGCCCCAGCATTTT	CASSFSTGGLQPQHF
TRBJ2-3	-	TRBD2	TRBV10-1	TGCGCCAGCAGTGCCTGGGTCGGACGACTAGCGGGGGAGAGCACAGATACGCAGTATTTT	CASSAWVGRLAGESTDTQYF
TRBJ2-7	-	-	TRBV29-1	TGCAGCGTTGAGGCTGGGGACGAGCAGTACTTC	CSVEAGDEQYF